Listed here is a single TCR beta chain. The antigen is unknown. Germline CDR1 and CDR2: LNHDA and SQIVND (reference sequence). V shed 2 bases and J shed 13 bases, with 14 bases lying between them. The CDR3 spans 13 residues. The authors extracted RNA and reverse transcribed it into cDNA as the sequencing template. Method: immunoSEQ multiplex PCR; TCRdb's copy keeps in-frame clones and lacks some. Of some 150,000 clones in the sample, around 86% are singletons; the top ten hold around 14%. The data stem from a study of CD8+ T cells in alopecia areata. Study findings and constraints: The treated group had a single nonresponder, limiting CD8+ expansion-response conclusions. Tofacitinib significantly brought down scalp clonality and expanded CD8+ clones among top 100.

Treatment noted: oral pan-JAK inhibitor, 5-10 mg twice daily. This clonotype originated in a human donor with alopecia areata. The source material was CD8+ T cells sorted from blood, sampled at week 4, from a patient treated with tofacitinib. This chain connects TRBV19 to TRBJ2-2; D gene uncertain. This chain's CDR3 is CASSILPPWGLFF. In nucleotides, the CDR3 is TGTGCCAGTAGTATATTACCGCCGTGGGGGCTGTTTTTT.